One sample yielded the 25 T cell receptor beta chains listed below, sequenced in a study of T cells after yellow fever vaccination. Using its own MiXCR run on the 5' RACE reads, TCRdb lists one record per CDR3 protein. The table has around 250,000 distinct CDR3 sequences, 6% to 7.5% seen once. The specimen was CD4+ T cells sorted from PBMCs, collected 15 days after the yellow fever booster vaccination. All receptors derive from a young man who received the YFV17D yellow fever vaccine.

The chain carries TRBV19 and TRBJ2-1, with TRBD1 matching over 10 bases. The CDR3 is 17 residues long. Germline CDR1 is LNHDA and CDR2 is SQIVND (reference sequence). The J segment lost 0 bases and the V segment lost 6 bases, leaving 8 bases of the junction unmatched. The CDR3 DNA sequence: TGTGCCAGTAGGCGACAGGGGGCGGTGGGCTCCTACAATGAGCAGTTCTTC. Protein sequence: CASRRQGAVGSYNEQFF.

This clonotype showed up many times. The rearrangement links TRBV7-2 to TRBJ2-7; possibly TRBD1 for D (6 bases). Germline CDR1 SGHTA, CDR2 FQGNSA. The CDR3 has 14 residues. Deletions cut 1 base from V and 7 bases from J, with 14 bases between. The CDR3 DNA follows: TGTGCCAGCAGCTTAGTTCTGGGGGCTGGGGAGCAGTACTTC. It translates to CASSLVLGAGEQYF.

The chain uses TRBV5-6 and TRBJ1-2, with no clear D. From germline, CDR1 is SGHDT and CDR2 YYEEEE. This CDR3 comprises 15 residues. Trimming cost V 2 bases and J 6 bases, with 17 bases left between them. CDR3 nucleotide sequence: TGTGCCAGCAGCTTCGACCGCGTCGGGTTACATGGCTACACCTTC. Its protein product is CASSFDRVGLHGYTF.

This clonotype was recorded a few times. This chain links TRBV6-2 or TRBV6-3 with TRBJ2-1, with 14 bases matching TRBD2. There are 16 residues in the CDR3. Germline V gives CDR1 MNHEY, CDR2 SVGEGT. With V trimmed by 1 base and J by 7 bases, 3 bases remained unmatched. Written as DNA, the CDR3 is TGTGCCAGCAGTTACTTTGGGACTAGCGGGAGAAATGAGCAGTTCTTC. Its protein is CASSYFGTSGRNEQFF.

The V call is TRBV20-1, the J call TRBJ1-4; tentative D call: TRBD1 (5 bases). This CDR3 region has 14 residues. Trimming shortened V by 6 bases and J by 7 bases, and 18 bases separated the two germline ends. The V gene's germline CDR1 is DFQATT and CDR2 SNEGSKA (reference sequence). As DNA, the CDR3 is TGCAGTGCAACGGGGCTTTTCGGGTCTGAAAAACTGTTTTTT. It encodes CSATGLFGSEKLFF.

This clonotype was seen only a few times. The J gene is TRBJ2-2, the V gene TRBV20-1; TRBD2 matches 9 bases. CDR1 and CDR2 from the germline V gene are DFQATT and SNEGSKA (reference sequence). The CDR3 length is 16 residues. Trimming took 6 bases from V and 4 from J; bases not matched to a gene: 12. DNA of the CDR3: TGCAGTGCCAAAAAACCGGGACTAGCAACCACCGGGGAGCTGTTTTTT. It encodes CSAKKPGLATTGELFF.

As concerns this clonotype: A read error is possible here, since a much larger clone lies one base away. The chain uses TRBV28 and TRBJ2-4; D may be TRBD1 (6 bases). This CDR3 comprises 15 residues. Germline values: CDR1 MDHEN, CDR2 SYDVKM. V lost 7 bases, J lost 4 bases, and 17 bases lay in between. As DNA, the CDR3 is TGTGCCAGCAAGCGGCCCTCAAGGGGGAAAAACATTCAGTACTTC. As protein: CASKRPSRGKNIQYF.

In its sample, this clonotype was seen many times. J is TRBJ2-5 and V is TRBV7-2, with a weak D call TRBD2 (5 bases). Per the germline V gene, CDR1 is SGHTA and CDR2 is FQGNSA. V was shortened by 5 bases and J by 5 bases, with 9 bases between the two germline ends. The CDR3 covers 12 residues. In DNA, the CDR3 is TGTGCCAGCAGCGGACTTGTGGAGACCCAGTACTTC. Encoded protein: CASSGLVETQYF.

This clonotype was counted at least ten times. V is TRBV12-3 or TRBV12-4 and J is TRBJ2-1; the match to TRBD2 covers 10 bases. The CDR3 has 14 amino acids. Losses at the gene ends were 4 bases for V and 8 bases for J; bases not matched to a gene: 5. In DNA form, the CDR3 reads TGTGCCAGCAGTTCTAGCGGGAGAGGCGATGAGCAGTTCTTC. This translates into CASSSSGRGDEQFF.

The V and J genes are TRBV27 and TRBJ1-1; possibly TRBD1 for D (6 bases). CDR1 and CDR2 from the germline V gene are MNHEY and SMNVEV (reference sequence). V lost 2 bases, J lost 0 bases, and 16 bases lay in between. The CDR3 has 17 residues. The CDR3 sequence is CASSLRGGVAMNTEAFF. DNA for the CDR3: TGTGCCAGCAGTTTAAGGGGGGGGGTAGCGATGAACACTGAAGCTTTCTTT.

The chain uses TRBV5-1 and TRBJ2-2, with 8 bases matching TRBD2. The CDR3 totals 16 residues. In germline, CDR1 is SGHRS, CDR2 YFSETQ. The ends lost 4 bases at V and 0 bases at J; junction bases unmatched: 5. CDR3 DNA sequence: TGCGCCAGCAGCCCCCGAGCGGGAGCGAACACCGGGGAGCTGTTTTTT. This codes for CASSPRAGANTGELFF.

The J gene is TRBJ2-7, the V gene TRBV19, with 14 bases aligning to TRBD2. Germline V gene data show CDR1 as LNHDA and CDR2 as SQIVND (reference sequence). Germline trimming cut 6 bases from V and 1 base from J; bases unmatched to any gene: 2. The CDR3 is 15 residues long. The DNA for the CDR3 is TGTGCCAGTAGCCGACTAGCGGGAGGGTCCTACGAGCAGTACTTC. Translation gives CASSRLAGGSYEQYF.

This chain connects TRBV7-2 to TRBJ2-7; TRBD1 matches at 8 bases. V trimming: 1 base; J trimming: 6 bases; junction bases outside the gene matches: 8. This CDR3 has 15 residues. CDR1 is SGHTA, CDR2 FQGNSA, per germline. The CDR3 protein is CASSLGPGTGPEQYF. The CDR3 DNA is TGTGCCAGCAGCTTAGGCCCAGGGACAGGCCCCGAGCAGTACTTC. Based on the CDR3 plus reference TRBV7-2 and TRBJ2-7, the full variable domain is GAGVSQSPSNKVTEKGKDVELRCDPISGHTALYWYRQSLGQGLEFLIYFQGNSAPDKSGLPSDRFSAERTGGSVSTLTIQRTQQEDSAVYLCASSLGPGTGPEQYFGPGTRLTVT.

J is TRBJ2-5 and V is TRBV19; a weak D match, TRBD1 (6 bases). With 5 bases removed from V and 2 bases from J, the gap between germline ends came to 24 bases. The germline V gene encodes CDR1 LNHDA and CDR2 SQIVND (reference sequence). CDR3 length: 18 amino acids. In DNA, the CDR3 is TGTGCCAGTAGTCCTAGGGGGAGAAACGGACACCCGCAAGAGACCCAGTACTTC. Amino acids: CASSPRGRNGHPQETQYF.

CDR3 bases: TGCAGTGCTAGAAAGCCAGGGGCTGGAAACACCATATATTTT. This gives the protein CSARKPGAGNTIYF. V and J are TRBV20-1 and TRBJ1-3; D is perhaps TRBD1 (6 bases). V dropped 2 bases and J dropped 2 bases, with 10 bases sitting between them. The CDR3 is 14 residues long. Germline CDR1 DFQATT, CDR2 SNEGSKA (reference sequence).

In its sample, this clonotype was seen a few times. The gene calls are TRBV6-1 and TRBJ2-7; D is possibly TRBD1 (6 bases). The CDR3 extends over 13 amino acids. CDR1 is MNHNS, CDR2 SASEGT, per germline. Trimming removed 6 bases at V and 3 bases at J, with 12 bases between. Here the CDR3 reads CASRDAGVYEQYF. The CDR3 DNA reads TGTGCCAGCAGAGACGCAGGGGTCTACGAGCAGTACTTC.

A few counts support this clonotype. V gene TRBV3-1 combines with J gene TRBJ1-1, with D possibly matching TRBD1 (6 bases). This CDR3 comprises 15 residues. V was pared by 6 bases and J by 3 bases, with 17 bases between. Germline V gives CDR1 LGHDT, CDR2 YNNKEL (reference sequence). CDR3 coding DNA: TGTGCCAGCAGTCGTTGGGGGCGGGAAGACACTGAAGCTTTCTTT. This gives the protein CASSRWGREDTEAFF.

This clonotype occurred a few times. V is TRBV20-1 and J is TRBJ2-3, with D hard to call. The length of the CDR3 is 13 residues. Per germline, CDR1 DFQATT and CDR2 SNEGSKA (reference sequence). Between the trimmed V and J ends, which lost 6 bases and 4 bases, there was a span of 14 bases. Written as DNA, the CDR3 is TGCAGTGCCCCCGAGGCCGGCGCAGATACGCAGTATTTT. Protein sequence: CSAPEAGADTQYF.

This clonotype was counted ten times or more. The chain recombines TRBV20-1 with TRBJ2-1, with 9 bases aligning to TRBD2. CDR3 length: 14 amino acids. Per the germline V gene, CDR1 is DFQATT and CDR2 is SNEGSKA (reference sequence). V lost 3 bases and J lost 6; bases outside the gene matches: 6. CDR3 region: CSASSGSILNEQFF. The CDR3, as DNA: TGCAGTGCTAGTAGCGGGAGCATACTCAATGAGCAGTTCTTC.

J is TRBJ1-5 and V is TRBV29-1; 9 bases align to TRBD1. Losses at the gene ends were 6 bases for V and 6 bases for J; bases not matched to a gene: 9. From germline, CDR1 is SQVTM and CDR2 ANQGSEA. The CDR3 loop spans 14 amino acids. CDR3 amino acids: CSVSTGGRGQPQHF. For the CDR3, the DNA is TGCAGCGTCTCGACAGGGGGAAGAGGTCAGCCCCAGCATTTT.

The chain links TRBV10-3 to TRBJ1-1; a weak D match, TRBD1 (6 bases). This CDR3 has 14 amino acids. Trimming shortened V by 4 bases and J by 4 bases, and 13 bases separated the two germline ends. The germline V gene encodes CDR1 ENHRY and CDR2 SYGVKD. The CDR3 DNA reads as TGTGCCATCAGTGCTGGGGGGCTTGGCACTGAAGCTTTCTTT. It translates to CAISAGGLGTEAFF.

This clonotype was counted ten times or more. The rearrangement links TRBV20-1 to TRBJ2-1, with 8 bases aligning to TRBD2. The junction had 3 bases not matched to a gene; V was cut back by 5 bases and J by 3 bases. CDR1 and CDR2 (germline): DFQATT, SNEGSKA (reference sequence). The CDR3 has 13 amino acids. The CDR3 sequence is CSAGLAGYNEQFF. In DNA form, the CDR3 reads TGCAGTGCTGGCCTAGCGGGCTACAATGAGCAGTTCTTC.

The chain couples TRBV7-8 to TRBJ2-5; D unclear. CDR3 length equals 13 residues. Germline V CDR1 and CDR2: SGHVS, FQNEAQ. V lost 2 bases and J lost 4, with 8 bases in between. The CDR3, as DNA: TGTGCCAGCAGCTTACCCGCTAGAGAGACCCAGTACTTC. Translating gives CASSLPARETQYF.

This clonotype came up many times. The chain is built from TRBV7-2 and TRBJ2-7; unclear D gene. CDR3 size: 14 residues. The V gene's germline CDR1 is SGHTA and CDR2 FQGNSA. V was shortened by 5 bases and J by 2 bases, with 13 bases between the two germline ends. The CDR3 DNA follows: TGTGCCAGCAGCCCTCCTGGACGCGCCTACGAGCAGTACTTC. Translated, it gives CASSPPGRAYEQYF. Full variable domain (rest looked up from reference TRBV7-2 and TRBJ2-7): GAGVSQSPSNKVTEKGKDVELRCDPISGHTALYWYRQSLGQGLEFLIYFQGNSAPDKSGLPSDRFSAERTGGSVSTLTIQRTQQEDSAVYLCASSPPGRAYEQYFGPGTRLTVT.

This clonotype was found many times. This chain uses TRBV15 with TRBJ2-5; D is ambiguous. CDR3 length equals 14 residues. The germline V gene encodes CDR1 LNHNV and CDR2 YYDKDF (reference sequence). V lost 4 bases to trimming and J lost 0 bases, with 9 bases between them. CDR3 sequence: CATSKDGHQETQYF. The CDR3 DNA follows: TGTGCCACCAGCAAAGACGGACACCAAGAGACCCAGTACTTC.